A single sample gave rise to the 5 T cell receptor beta chains below, sequenced in a study of T cell changes during pregnancy in multiple sclerosis. The table came from immunoSEQ multiplex PCR; TCRdb's copy has only in-frame clones and leaves some out. The sample has around 75,000 clones, 94% seen once. Source: CD4+ T cells from peripheral blood mononuclear cells, taken after pregnancy. These receptors all stem from a female donor with multiple sclerosis, enrolled in a pregnancy study.

The chain joins TRBV5-1 to TRBJ2-7; D might be TRBD2 (5 bases). V lost 0 bases to trimming and J lost 3 bases, with 13 bases between them. Germline CDR1 reads SGHRS; CDR2 reads YFSETQ. The length of the CDR3 is 15 residues. The chain's CDR3 is CASSLGRGYRYEQYF. CDR3 bases: TGCGCCAGCAGCTTGGGTCGGGGTTACCGCTACGAGCAGTACTTC.

The chain employs TRBV28 and TRBJ2-4; 7 nucleotides match TRBD2. This CDR3 region has 19 residues. Per germline, CDR1 MDHEN and CDR2 SYDVKM. V shed 5 bases, J shed 0 bases, and the junction held 16 bases outside the gene matches. DNA of the CDR3: TGTGCCAGCAGTCCGCCGACTAGCCGCGCGGTGGGAGCCAAAAACATTCAGTACTTC. Translating it yields CASSPPTSRAVGAKNIQYF.

This chain joins TRBV5-1 and TRBJ2-1, with D perhaps TRBD1 (5 bases). With 4 bases removed from V and 8 bases from J, the gap between germline ends came to 13 bases. The germline V gene has CDR1 SGHRS and CDR2 YFSETQ. CDR3 length: 13 residues. CDR3 region: CASSPGPGYEQFF. In DNA form, the CDR3 reads TGCGCCAGCAGCCCAGGGCCAGGGTATGAGCAGTTCTTC.

Here the CDR3 DNA reads TGTGCCAGCTCACCTAGGGGCAGATCCTCCTACGAGCAGTACTTC. It codes for CASSPRGRSSYEQYF. The chain uses TRBV18 and TRBJ2-7; a weak D match, TRBD1 (5 bases). This CDR3 region has 15 residues. Germline-derived CDR1 and CDR2 are KGHSH and LQKENI. The V and J ends lost 3 bases and 0 bases respectively, with 12 bases between them.

The chain is built from TRBV7-9 and TRBJ2-1; D not resolved. Germline V lookup: CDR1 SEHNR, CDR2 FQNEAQ (reference sequence). CDR3 length: 11 amino acids. V lost 2 bases, J lost 15 bases, and 11 bases lay in between. The chain's CDR3 is CASSLSWPLFF. The DNA of the CDR3 is TGTGCCAGCAGCTTAAGTTGGCCTCTGTTCTTC.